Following are 25 T cell receptor beta chains from one sample sequenced in a study of response to subunit inactivated influenza vaccine. One entry per CDR3 protein, called by TCRdb with MiXCR from the RT-PCR reads. The repertoire holds approximately 170,000 distinct CDR3 sequences, with 9.5% to 15% as singletons. The same sample was also studied in work on T cells expressing NK-cell markers. As that study records: With UMIs, 5'RACE template switching was used to make TCR beta cDNA.

The sequences come from CD8+ T cells sorted from PBMCs, collected roughly 12 days after vaccination. The receptors were gathered from a man aged 45 to 65 who received an inactivated influenza vaccine.

This clonotype was seen ten or more times. The rearrangement uses TRBV24-1 and TRBJ2-2, with D uncertain. The CDR3 runs 12 residues. Trimming took off 5 bases at V and 5 bases at J, with 5 bases between the two ends. Germline assignment: CDR1 KGHDR and CDR2 SFDVKD. The CDR3 protein is CATSGSTGELFF. The DNA of the CDR3 is TGTGCCACCAGTGGAAGTACCGGGGAGCTGTTTTTT.

This clonotype has a handful of counts. The chain uses TRBV4-2 and TRBJ2-2; the D gene could be TRBD1 or TRBD2 (5 bases each). The CDR3 loop spans 17 amino acids. The germline V gene encodes CDR1 LGHNA and CDR2 YNFKEQ. Trimming cost V 2 bases and J 4 bases, with 17 bases left between them. CDR3 region: CASSQSPGPRRTGELFF. CDR3 nucleotides: TGTGCCAGCAGCCAATCCCCGGGGCCCCGACGCACCGGGGAGCTGTTTTTT.

The rearrangement uses TRBV29-1 and TRBJ2-7; 15 bases are a match to TRBD2. Unmatched junction bases numbered 5, after V lost 7 bases and J lost 1 base. Looked up from germline, CDR1 is SQVTM and CDR2 is ANQGSEA. CDR3 length equals 15 residues. The chain's CDR3 is CSALGLAGGSYEQYF. The CDR3, as DNA: TGCAGCGCCCTGGGACTAGCGGGAGGTTCCTACGAGCAGTACTTC.

This clonotype has just a few counts. This rearrangement joins TRBV7-9 to TRBJ2-1, with 10 bases that match TRBD2. The CDR3 has 16 residues. V gave up 3 bases and J gave up 7 bases; unmatched junction bases: 9. Germline V CDR1 and CDR2: SEHNR, FQNEAQ (reference sequence). For the CDR3, the DNA is TGTGCCAGCAGCTTGCCCAGCGGGAGGGCCAGGAATGAGCAGTTCTTC. Its protein product is CASSLPSGRARNEQFF.

This clonotype came up a few times. This chain links TRBV27 with TRBJ1-6; unclear D gene. This CDR3 spans 13 amino acids. Germline assignment: CDR1 MNHEY and CDR2 SMNVEV (reference sequence). Between the trimmed V and J ends, which lost 6 bases and 7 bases, there was a span of 10 bases. CDR3 coding DNA: TGTGCCAGCAGAGAGAACCCGAATTCACCCCTCCACTTT. This translates into CASRENPNSPLHF.

This clonotype was picked up many times. This chain uses TRBV20-1 with TRBJ2-2; maybe TRBD1 (5 bases). Trimming pared 0 bases from V and 0 bases from J, leaving 11 bases between. The CDR3 has 16 amino acids. Germline CDR1 DFQATT, CDR2 SNEGSKA (reference sequence). The CDR3 coding sequence is TGCAGTGCTAGAGATGTCCAGGGAACGAACACCGGGGAGCTGTTTTTT. Its protein product is CSARDVQGTNTGELFF.

The chain links TRBV25-1 to TRBJ1-1; 8 nucleotides agree with TRBD1. The CDR3 runs 15 residues. V shed 4 bases, J shed 4 bases, and the junction held 8 bases outside the gene matches. The germline V gene has CDR1 MGHDK and CDR2 SYGVNS. The CDR3 nucleotides read TGTGCCAGCAGTGGCCGGGACAGGTCGATCACTGAAGCTTTCTTT. This gives the protein CASSGRDRSITEAFF. Combining the CDR3 with reference TRBV25-1 and TRBJ1-1 gives the whole variable domain EADIYQTPRYLVIGTGKKITLECSQTMGHDKMYWYQQDPGMELHLIHYSYGVNSTEKGDLSSESTVSRIRTEHFPLTLESARPSHTSQYLCASSGRDRSITEAFFGQGTRLTVV.

This clonotype has a handful of counts. The J gene is TRBJ2-3, the V gene TRBV11-2; D call uncertain. V gave up 1 base and J gave up 9 bases, with 11 bases separating them. This CDR3 has 13 amino acids. The germline gives CDR1 SGHAT, CDR2 FQNNGV. This CDR3 reads CASSLVPQGTQYF. In DNA form, the CDR3 reads TGTGCCAGCAGCTTAGTACCACAAGGAACGCAGTATTTT.

CDR3 coding DNA: TGCAGCGTTGTAGGGTCGTACAGGGAGGGGGAGACCCAGTACTTC. Translating it yields CSVVGSYREGETQYF. The genes are TRBV29-1 and TRBJ2-5; D possibly corresponds to TRBD2 (7 bases). The CDR3 runs to 15 residues. The germline V gene has CDR1 SQVTM and CDR2 ANQGSEA. V gave up 4 bases and J gave up 5 bases, with 20 bases separating them.

V gene TRBV24-1 combines with J gene TRBJ2-3; D tentatively reads TRBD1 or TRBD2 (5 bases each). Germline CDR1 is KGHDR and CDR2 is SFDVKD. The CDR3 is 21 amino acids. DNA of the CDR3: TGTGGGGCCAGTGACTCTGCATCCCCCGGGACGGAAGTTTACCTGACAGATACGCAGTATTTT. This codes for CGASDSASPGTEVYLTDTQYF.

The CDR3 region has the DNA TGTGCCAGTAGTATTCCGGGGGGCTACACTGAAGCTTTCTTT. Translation: CASSIPGGYTEAFF. The chain has TRBV19 and TRBJ1-1, with a weak D call TRBD1 (6 bases). The CDR3 sequence is 14 residues long. V was shortened by 3 bases and J by 3 bases, with 11 bases between the two germline ends. Germline values: CDR1 LNHDA, CDR2 SQIVND (reference sequence).

This clonotype was observed a few times. The chain uses TRBV6-1 and TRBJ2-7; 8 bases fit TRBD2. CDR1 and CDR2 from the germline V gene are MNHNS and SASEGT. V lost 4 bases to trimming and J lost 0 bases; unmatched junction nucleotides: 2. The CDR3 has 14 residues. CDR3 DNA sequence: TGTGCCAGCAGTGCTAGCGGGCACTCCTACGAGCAGTACTTC. It is translated as CASSASGHSYEQYF.

At least ten counts were recorded for this clonotype. The gene calls are TRBV28 and TRBJ2-5; 10 bases fit TRBD1. This CDR3 region has 15 residues. CDR1 MDHEN and CDR2 SYDVKM come from the germline V gene. Trimming took 6 bases from V and 4 from J; bases not matched to a gene: 8. CDR3 loop: CASSPGTGDRETQYF. CDR3 bases: TGTGCCAGCAGCCCCGGGACAGGGGATAGAGAGACCCAGTACTTC.

At least ten counts were recorded for this clonotype. V gene TRBV9 combines with J gene TRBJ2-5; no reliable D call. Germline V gives CDR1 SGDLS, CDR2 YYNGEE. The CDR3 has 13 amino acids. The V and J ends lost 3 bases and 5 bases respectively, with 11 bases between them. CDR3 in DNA: TGTGCCAGCAGCGCCGAGTACCGGGAGACCCAGTACTTC. Its translation is CASSAEYRETQYF.

This sequence joins TRBV5-1 and TRBJ1-1; D gene uncertain. Trimming took off 4 bases at V and 1 base at J, with 8 bases between the two ends. Per the germline V gene, CDR1 is SGHRS and CDR2 is YFSETQ. CDR3 size: 13 residues. The DNA for the CDR3 is TGCGCCAGCAGCCAGGACTCGAACACTGAAGCTTTCTTT. Protein sequence: CASSQDSNTEAFF.

This clonotype was detected only a few times. The gene calls are TRBV15 and TRBJ1-6, with a possible D match to TRBD1 (5 bases). The length of the CDR3 is 15 residues. Germline CDR1 reads LNHNV; CDR2 reads YYDKDF (reference sequence). V lost 0 bases, J lost 4 bases, and 7 bases lay in between. The CDR3 loop reads CATSRDWGYNSPLHF. CDR3 nucleotide sequence: TGTGCCACCAGCAGAGATTGGGGGTATAATTCACCCCTCCACTTT.

This sequence joins TRBV4-3 and TRBJ1-5, with TRBD1 matching over 7 bases. The germline V gene encodes CDR1 LGHNA and CDR2 YSLEER. The J segment lost 6 bases and the V segment lost 2 bases, leaving 7 bases of the junction unmatched. The CDR3 sequence is 15 residues long. CDR3 in DNA: TGCGCCAGCAGCCAATTCAGGGGGGTGGGTCAGCCCCAGCATTTT. It yields the protein CASSQFRGVGQPQHF.

This clonotype was seen a handful of times. The chain joins TRBV3-1 to TRBJ1-6; D not certain. CDR3 length: 15 amino acids. Per the germline V gene, CDR1 is LGHDT and CDR2 is YNNKEL (reference sequence). Between the trimmed V and J ends, which lost 0 bases and 8 bases, there was a span of 11 bases. In DNA form, the CDR3 reads TGTGCCAGCAGCCAAGATCGATTTGGGGATTCACCCCTCCACTTT. Translated, it gives CASSQDRFGDSPLHF.

The chain combines TRBV12-3 or TRBV12-4 with TRBJ2-3; tentative D call: TRBD1 (6 bases). The CDR3 has 16 amino acids. V was trimmed by 5 bases and J by 0 bases, leaving 15 bases between them. The CDR3 sequence is CASSPDSSLSTDTQYF. The CDR3 DNA sequence: TGTGCCAGCAGTCCGGACAGCTCCCTTAGCACAGATACGCAGTATTTT.

The J gene is TRBJ2-1, the V gene TRBV27, with TRBD2 identical over 7 bases. V shed 2 bases, J shed 10 bases, and the junction held 11 bases outside the gene matches. The germline gives CDR1 MNHEY, CDR2 SMNVEV (reference sequence). The CDR3 sequence is 15 residues long. The DNA of the CDR3 is TGTGCCAGCAGTTTACTTGCGGGAGTGGGCGAAGAGCAGTTCTTC. Its translation is CASSLLAGVGEEQFF.

This clonotype came up a few times. The V and J genes are TRBV3-1 and TRBJ2-7, with 10 nucleotides matching TRBD1. The V gene end was trimmed by 4 bases and the J gene end by 4 bases; junction bases not matched to a gene: 7. CDR1 and CDR2 (germline): LGHDT, YNNKEL (reference sequence). The CDR3 extends over 15 amino acids. The CDR3 DNA sequence: TGTGCCAGCAGCCTCGGACAGGGGGATTTGTACGAGCAGTACTTC. Protein sequence: CASSLGQGDLYEQYF.

J is TRBJ2-2 and V is TRBV12-3 or TRBV12-4; possibly TRBD1 for D (5 bases). V was pared by 5 bases and J by 4 bases, with 11 bases between. The CDR3 is made up of 14 amino acids. CDR3 amino acids: CASSTYTGTGELFF. The CDR3 coding sequence is TGTGCCAGCAGTACCTATACAGGCACCGGGGAGCTGTTTTTT.

Ten or more counts support this clonotype. The chain joins TRBV5-5 to TRBJ2-1; 9 bases match TRBD1. This CDR3 is 15 amino acids long. Germline values: CDR1 SGHKS, CDR2 YYEKEE (reference sequence). V trimming: 4 bases; J trimming: 5 bases; junction bases outside the gene matches: 7. CDR3 in amino acids: CASSPGTGFDNEQFF. The CDR3 DNA follows: TGTGCCAGCAGCCCCGGGACAGGGTTCGACAATGAGCAGTTCTTC.

V usage is TRBV4-2 and J usage is TRBJ2-7; 10 nucleotides match TRBD1. Trimming cost V 5 bases and J 4 bases; bases outside gene matches: 8. Germline-derived CDR1 and CDR2 are LGHNA and YNFKEQ. The CDR3 spans 15 residues. CDR3 region: CASSKGQGGIYEQYF. The CDR3 DNA is TGTGCCAGCAGCAAAGGACAGGGGGGAATTTACGAGCAGTACTTC.

This clonotype occurred a few times. The gene calls are TRBV14 and TRBJ2-2; no firm D call. The CDR3 sequence is 14 residues long. Germline V CDR1 and CDR2: SGHDN, FVKESK. The V end lost 0 bases, the J end lost 6 bases, and 8 bases lay between the germline ends. Here the CDR3 DNA reads TGTGCCAGCAGCCAAGACGGGCTCTCCGGGGAGCTGTTTTTT. Its translation is CASSQDGLSGELFF.